These 9 T cell receptor beta chains were all obtained from the same sample, sequenced in a study of radiotherapy plus CTLA-4 blockade in lung cancer. Measured with immunoSEQ multiplex PCR; TCRdb has only the in-frame clones, and not every one. Counted here are some 50,000 clones, more than 70% occurring once; the ten biggest clones make up approximately 8%. Sequenced here: peripheral blood, sampled from a patient treated with radiotherapy plus ipilimumab. The receptors were sampled from a human donor with non-small cell lung cancer who had stable disease on radiotherapy plus ipilimumab.

This chain connects TRBV7-2 to TRBJ2-1, with TRBD1 as a possible D gene (6 bases). The CDR3 spans 15 residues. V dropped 1 base and J dropped 6 bases, with 13 bases sitting between them. Looked up from germline, CDR1 is SGHTA and CDR2 is FQGNSA. CDR3 in amino acids: CASSLGGHRVNEQFF. The CDR3 DNA is TGTGCCAGCAGCTTAGGAGGTCACAGGGTCAATGAGCAGTTCTTC.

The rearrangement uses TRBV4-1 and TRBJ2-7; maybe TRBD1 (5 bases). The V end was cut by 0 bases, the J end by 5 bases, with 8 bases between. The length of the CDR3 is 13 residues. Germline CDR1 reads MGHRA; CDR2 reads YSYEKL. CDR3 bases: TGCGCCAGCAGCCAAGATAGGGGCCACGAGCAGTACTTC. Translation: CASSQDRGHEQYF.

The chain is built from TRBV18 and TRBJ1-5, with 7 nucleotides matching TRBD1. Looked up from germline, CDR1 is KGHSH and CDR2 is LQKENI. The CDR3 runs to 16 residues. Losses at the gene ends were 3 bases for V and 2 bases for J; bases not matched to a gene: 7. CDR3 residues: CASSPFSGGGNQPQHF. CDR3 DNA sequence: TGTGCCAGCTCACCGTTCTCAGGGGGTGGCAATCAGCCCCAGCATTTT.

This clone showed up just a few times. The chain uses TRBV6-1 and TRBJ1-5, with D possibly matching TRBD1 (6 bases). V lost 4 bases and J lost 6, with 13 bases in between. The CDR3 runs 14 residues. Germline values: CDR1 MNHNS, CDR2 SASEGT. Written as DNA, the CDR3 is TGTGCCAGCAGTGTTAGCAGGGGAAGTCAGCCCCAGCATTTT. Its translation is CASSVSRGSQPQHF.

The genes are TRBV19 and TRBJ2-7; possible D gene TRBD1, 6 bases. CDR3 length: 13 amino acids. Between the trimmed V and J ends, which lost 10 bases and 5 bases, there was a span of 18 bases. Germline assignment: CDR1 LNHDA and CDR2 SQIVND (reference sequence). CDR3 protein: CATKSPRGHEQYF. CDR3 coding DNA: TGTGCCACCAAAAGCCCCAGGGGCCACGAGCAGTACTTC.

The V gene is TRBV10-3, the J gene TRBJ1-2, with 7 bases aligning to TRBD1. The CDR3 is 14 amino acids. The germline V gene encodes CDR1 ENHRY and CDR2 SYGVKD. Trimming cost V 11 bases and J 2 bases; bases outside gene matches: 11. For the CDR3, the DNA is TGTGCCGTAAGGTCCGGGACAGTCAACTATGGCTACACCTTC. Encoded protein: CAVRSGTVNYGYTF.

The rearrangement links TRBV7-7 to TRBJ2-5; a weak D match, TRBD2 (6 bases). V shed 1 base and J shed 2 bases, with 8 bases lying between them. The length of the CDR3 is 14 residues. CDR1 and CDR2 from the germline V gene are SSHAT and FNYEAQ (reference sequence). CDR3 nucleotides: TGTGCCAGCAGCTTAGGTGGGGGGCAAGAGACCCAGTACTTC. This encodes CASSLGGGQETQYF. The whole variable domain, remainder taken from reference TRBV7-7 and TRBJ2-5, is GAGVSQSPRYKVTKRGQDVTLRCDPISSHATLYWYQQALGQGPEFLTYFNYEAQPDKSGLPSDRFSAERPEGSISTLTIQRTEQRDSAMYRCASSLGGGQETQYFGPGTRLLVL.

This chain links TRBV10-3 with TRBJ2-2, with D perhaps matching TRBD1 or TRBD2 (5 bases each). The CDR3 consists of 15 residues. Germline V CDR1 and CDR2: ENHRY, SYGVKD. V was shortened by 8 bases and J by 6 bases, with 19 bases between the two germline ends. The CDR3 loop reads CAIGASSPRAGELFF. The DNA of the CDR3 is TGTGCCATCGGGGCCAGTAGTCCGAGGGCCGGGGAGCTGTTTTTT.

The CDR3 is CASSLWGEKNTEAFF. CDR3 in DNA: TGCGCCAGCAGCCTTTGGGGGGAAAAGAACACTGAAGCTTTCTTT. This chain uses TRBV5-1 with TRBJ1-1; a weak D match, TRBD1 (5 bases). The CDR3 covers 15 residues. Germline lookup yields CDR1 SGHRS and CDR2 YFSETQ. With 4 bases removed from V and 1 base from J, the gap between germline ends came to 14 bases.